This T cell receptor beta chain was recovered during a study of blood T cell repertoires in COVID-19. Germline CDR1 PRHDT, CDR2 FYEKMQ (reference sequence). The CDR3 has 19 amino acids. V lost 5 bases, J lost 0 bases, and 10 bases stayed unmatched. The protocol was immunoSEQ multiplex PCR, while the TCRdb copy is restricted to in-frame clones and leaves out a portion. The table lists approximately 320,000 clones, approximately 88% of them singletons. The clonotype originates from a woman under 30 who had recovered from COVID-19. V usage is TRBV13 and J usage is TRBJ2-4; 13 nucleotides match TRBD2. Sequencing used PBMCs or T cells enriched from blood (not recorded which). This CDR3 reads CASSPRTSGRILAKNIQYF. CDR3 coding DNA: TGTGCCAGCAGCCCAAGGACTAGCGGGAGAATACTAGCCAAAAACATTCAGTACTTC.